This T cell receptor (beta chain) was found in a study of regulatory T cells in long-lasting Graves disease (dated by TCRdb to the early 2020s). Context from the whole study: In the newly diagnosed Graves' disease group, patients had been taking antithyroid drugs for less than 3 months. This study used TCR sequencing and RNA sequencing of peripheral blood to compare persistent Graves' disease patients against newly diagnosed Graves' disease patients. The study took place in China and was registered as a clinical trial. TCR sequencing covered 13 persistent and some 20 newly diagnosed Graves' disease patients, 33 samples in total. The investigation overall reported the following: The study examined only peripheral blood because the primary lesion, thyroid tissue, could not be accessed. The authors noted that the small sample size was a limitation that may lower accuracy. Sequencing and analysis were restricted to the TCR beta chain. Compared with newly diagnosed patients, persistent Graves' disease patients had lower TCR Shannon entropy and fewer highly expanded clones, which suggests clonal expansion. TRBV28, TRBJ1-2 and TRBJ2-5 were preferentially used in persistent disease, while TRBV20-1 and TRBJ2-1 were favored in newly diagnosed disease. A larger number of public clonotypes was shared among persistent patients (around 3,000) than among newly diagnosed patients (roughly 970).

Libraries were built with multiplex PCR. Data came from an Illumina HiSeq 4000. To build TCR beta libraries, CDR3 regions were amplified by Arm-PCR using iRepertoire HTBI primers. PCR products were gel purified before sequencing. The authors' pipeline ran thus. Gene usage analysis of CDR3 amino acid clonotypes relied on the 60 or so TRBV and 12 to 15 TRBJ segments identified across samples. COPE and FqMerger were used to merge filtered high-quality paired reads into contigs. BLAST was used to align contigs to the IMGT TRBV, TRBD and TRBJ reference genes, and CDR3 was defined following IMGT. Any clonotype with a frequency above 0.1% was classified as a highly expanded clone. Repertoire diversity was measured by Shannon entropy, and V-J evenness by the Gini coefficient. Public clonotypes were defined as clonotypes shared by more than one individual. In TCRdb, the public reads were trimmed at Q25 with fastp and aligned with MiXCR, with productive beta chains retained. Each entry merges the rows of one CDR3 protein and shows their most common DNA and genes. The V and J calls and clone size are TCRdb's, not the authors'. For this sample there are 350,000 to 500,000 distinct CDR3 sequences; about a sixth appear just once. Jointly, the top ten make up about 10% of the sample.

Of note for this clonotype: The antigen it binds to is not known. Base qualities were left out, and no much larger clone turns up one base away.

The time point label on this specimen signifies: newly diagnosed GD, antithyroid drugs for less than 3 months. For both TCR sequencing and RNA sequencing, RNA was extracted from PBMCs using TRIzol. The diagnosis of Graves' disease was made according to American Thyroid Association guidelines. The patients came from an endocrinology department in Xi'an, China. Each patient gave approximately 10 milliliters of peripheral blood, collected in an EDTA anticoagulant tube. Ficoll Paque Plus density gradient separation was used to isolate PBMCs, and no further T cell sorting was done. An Agilent 2100 Bioanalyzer and agarose gel were used to check RNA quality, and a NanoDrop 2000 was used to measure RNA concentration. The germline V gene specifies SGHTA as CDR1 and FQGNSA as CDR2. V and J lose 5 bases and 2 bases, and a span of 15 bases separates them. From the cysteine through the phenylalanine, the CDR3 covers 15 amino acids. Only the CDR3 DNA is retained, 45 bases long and in frame from the first base.

These sequences were also reported in another study, on T cells in Graves' hyperthyroidism and ophthalmopathy. The second paper further reports: A patient counted as having stable Graves' hyperthyroidism if no progression to ophthalmopathy occurred over 18 months of follow-up. Hyperthyroidism patients were aged 18 to 65 years and newly diagnosed, with disease duration of less than 2 months. The study excluded patients with uncontrolled infections, other autoimmune diseases, pregnancy or lactation. Clinical symptoms, serum thyroxine and TRAb, thyroid ultrasound, and orbital computed tomography formed the basis for the diagnoses. The TCR CDR3 was subjected to a first round of RT-PCR using the HTBI primer set and the Qiagen OneStep RT-PCR kit. Most expanded thyroid clonotypes (frequency above 0.001) were also detected in blood, suggesting blood repertoires may reflect thyroid immune responses. Ophthalmopathy was separated from stable hyperthyroidism by a 13 V-J signature model, with approximately 89% sensitivity and about 81% specificity obtained in cross-validation and 80%/75% obtained in testing. In validation, the model predicted progression to ophthalmopathy with about 71% sensitivity and less than 80% specificity, a median of 6.5 months before onset. TCR V-J signatures able to tell the groups apart were searched for in a discovery cohort of 95 to 100 patients, of whom around 42 had Graves' ophthalmopathy and 57 had stable Graves' hyperthyroidism. An independent validation cohort of 18 to 20 hyperthyroidism patients and roughly 16 patients who later progressed to ophthalmopathy tested prospective prediction of ophthalmopathy. The 100 discovery patients were divided at random into training and test sets in a 7:3 ratio. Thyroid tissue and blood T-cell repertoires from about 6 Graves' hyperthyroidism patients were also compared in the study. After blood sampling, hyperthyroidism patients were treated with methimazole at a starting dose of 30 mg daily, and ophthalmopathy patients were treated with high-dose intravenous methylprednisolone. Libraries were constructed in a second round of multiplex PCR, after which size selection and purification were performed. Sequencing of the libraries was done on an Illumina HiSeq2000 using paired-end 100 bp reads. Raw data were processed with SOAPnuke, discarding reads with adapters, uncalled bases, mean Phred below 15, or no exact constant-primer or identifier match. COPE v1.2.5 was used to merge high-quality paired reads, and clonotypes were defined as unique nucleotide sequences. MiTCR v1.1 was used to align the clonotypes against IMGT TRBV, TRBD and TRBJ reference segments. The analysis was restricted to V-J combinations with a frequency above 0.0001, which together covered about 99% of the repertoires. A TCS score was defined as the ratio between F50 (clonal expansion) and ExV (chaos), using BLOSUM62-based TCRdist between CDR3 peptides within each V-J. Welch's t-statistics and random forest reduced 514 V-J features to around 14, which were used in a naive Bayes classifier (R e1071). No statistical method was used to set the sample size in advance, and investigators knew the group allocation. According to the paper, TCR Vbeta CDR3 sequencing was carried out on 135 peripheral blood samples, which came from fewer than 50 ophthalmopathy, around 75 hyperthyroidism and roughly 17 progressor patients.

This sample comprised peripheral blood mononuclear cells (PBMCs), obtained at new diagnosis, from a patient treated with antithyroid drugs. This TCR came from a woman in her thirties with Graves disease. Donor details come from another sample of the same person, matched by shared clones. Recombination linked TRBV7-2 to TRBJ1-1; TRBD1 is possibly the D segment (6 matching bases). The CDR3 reads CASSQTDRVNTEAFF. The DNA is as follows: TGTGCCAGCAGCCAAACGGACAGAGTCAACACTGAAGCTTTCTTT.